A selection of T cell receptor beta chains follows, all from one sample in a study of blood T cell repertoires in COVID-19. Assay: immunoSEQ multiplex PCR; the TCRdb copy retains only in-frame clones and omits some. The repertoire holds over 300,000 clones, roughly 85% seen once, with around 7.8% in the top ten. Material for sequencing was peripheral blood. The receptors originated from a human donor in a cohort sampled during active COVID-19. Both conserved end residues are part of each CDR3. The order of the fields is V gene, clone size, D gene, J gene, CDR3 DNA, CDR3 protein. The D gene is left open where the match is weak. The size of a clone is reported for some rows only, either as once, few or many, or as a class for expanded clones.

TRBV6-2/TRBV6-3,-,TRBD2,TRBJ2-7,TGTGCCAGCAACCCCGGACTAGCGGGGGGATACTCCTACGAGCAGTACTTC,CASNPGLAGGYSYEQYF
TRBV4-2,-,-,TRBJ1-6,TGTGCCAGCAGCCAAGATCCACAGGGCGACTCACCCCTCCACTTT,CASSQDPQGDSPLHF
TRBV4-1,few,-,TRBJ2-1,TGCGCCAGCAGCCAAGATCAGAGGGGGATCTATGAGCAGTTCTTC,CASSQDQRGIYEQFF
TRBV24-1,-,TRBD2,TRBJ2-5,TGTGCCACTGGGACTAGCGGGGGGGCAAAGACCCAGTACTTC,CATGTSGGAKTQYF
TRBV7-6,-,TRBD1,TRBJ1-4,TGTGCCAGCAGCTCAGACAGGGATACTAATGAAAAACTGTTTTTT,CASSSDRDTNEKLFF
TRBV7-9,many,-,TRBJ2-3,TGTGCCAGCAGCTTTCCGGGGATCACAGATACGCAGTATTTT,CASSFPGITDTQYF
TRBV15,-,-,TRBJ1-5,TGTGCCACCAGCAGAGGGAGGGATCAGCCCCAGCATTTT,CATSRGRDQPQHF
TRBV5-1,-,TRBD1,TRBJ1-1,TGCGCCAGCAGCCCGGGACAGTTCAACACTGAAGCTTTCTTT,CASSPGQFNTEAFF
TRBV6-2/TRBV6-3,-,TRBD1,TRBJ2-1,TGTGCCAGCAGTCAGGGACAGGGGACGTACAATGAGCAGTTCTTC,CASSQGQGTYNEQFF
TRBV19,-,TRBD2,TRBJ2-3,TGTGCCAGTAGGAGACTAGCGGGGGACCTCACAGATACGCAGTATTTT,CASRRLAGDLTDTQYF
TRBV12-3/TRBV12-4,-,TRBD1,TRBJ1-2,TGTGCCAGCAGCGAGACAGGGGCAGACGGCTACACCTTC,CASSETGADGYTF
TRBV7-2,once,-,TRBJ1-5,TGTGCCAGCAGCTTATCCGGGACAAGCAATCAGCCCCAGCATTTT,CASSLSGTSNQPQHF
TRBV2,-,-,TRBJ2-7,TGTGCCAGCACGGAGGAGGATTACGAGCAGTACTTC,CASTEEDYEQYF
TRBV5-1,once,-,TRBJ2-3,TGCGCCAGCAGCTCGGACTCCTGGAAGTATTTT,CASSSDSWKYF
TRBV24-1,-,TRBD1,TRBJ1-5,TGTGCCACCAGTGACCCAGGACAGGGAGAGGTTCGGAATCAGCCCCAGCATTTT,CATSDPGQGEVRNQPQHF
TRBV7-9,-,-,TRBJ1-4,TGTGCCAGCAGCCCCCTGGAGGATCGTGAAAAACTGTTTTTT,CASSPLEDREKLFF
TRBV10-2,-,-,TRBJ1-5,TGCGCCAGCAGTGAGTCGAATCGGTCCAATCAGCCCCAGCATTTT,CASSESNRSNQPQHF
TRBV7-3,-,-,TRBJ2-3,TGTGCCAGCAGCACCTACACACAGGGCACTAGCACAGATACGCAGTATTTT,CASSTYTQGTSTDTQYF
TRBV18,-,-,TRBJ1-1,TGTGCCAGCGCAACAGGGTTGAACACTGAAGCTTTCTTT,CASATGLNTEAFF
TRBV7-2,-,TRBD2,TRBJ2-1,TGTGCCAGTGAGCGGGGATTAATGAGGGGGCAGTTCTTC,CASERGLMRGQFF
TRBV7-2,-,-,TRBJ2-5,TGTGCCAGCAGCTTAGGATCTACCCAAGAGACCCAGTACTTC,CASSLGSTQETQYF
TRBV19,-,-,TRBJ1-1,TGTGCCAGTAGTCCCCAGGGGATCCCGAACACTGAAGCTTTCTTT,CASSPQGIPNTEAFF
TRBV5-8,-,-,TRBJ2-2,TGTGCCAGCGGACCGACGGGACTCGGAGGGGAGCTGTTTTTT,CASGPTGLGGELFF
TRBV6-5,once,-,TRBJ2-2,TGTGCCAGCAGTCGAGGGCCCGGGGAGCTGTTTTTT,CASSRGPGELFF
TRBV20-1,-,TRBD1,TRBJ1-2,TGCAGTGCTAGTATACTCCGGGACAGGGTGTATGGCTACACCTTC,CSASILRDRVYGYTF
TRBV6-6,few,TRBD1,TRBJ1-2,TGTGCCAGCAGTAAAGTAGGGGACAGCCCATATGGCTACACCTTC,CASSKVGDSPYGYTF
TRBV6-1,-,-,TRBJ1-2,TGTGCCAGCAGTGAAGTTAGTAGCAGGGTCCCTAACTATGGCTACACCTTC,CASSEVSSRVPNYGYTF
TRBV18,-,-,TRBJ1-1,TGTGCCAGCTCCCCCAACGTGGCCGAACGGGGCACTGAAGCTTTCTTT,CASSPNVAERGTEAFF
TRBV2,-,TRBD2,TRBJ2-3,TGTGCCAGCAGTGATAGCGGGAGTCAAGATACGCAGTATTTT,CASSDSGSQDTQYF
TRBV11-2,-,-,TRBJ1-1,TGTGCCAGCAGCTTAGGGCAGGAAGCTTTCTTT,CASSLGQEAFF
TRBV19,few,TRBD1,TRBJ1-2,TGTGCCAGTAGACCGACAGGGGGACTAGACTATGGCTACACCTTC,CASRPTGGLDYGYTF
TRBV2,-,TRBD1,TRBJ2-1,TGTGCCAGCACCTGGTCGGGACAGGGGCTGGGAGAGCAGTTCTTC,CASTWSGQGLGEQFF
TRBV6-4,-,TRBD2,TRBJ2-1,TGTGCCAGCAGTGATCGGACTAGCGGGAGGTACAATGAGCAGTTCTTC,CASSDRTSGRYNEQFF
TRBV6-5,-,-,TRBJ2-7,TGTGCCAGCAGTCATTCGGTCTACGAGCAGTACTTC,CASSHSVYEQYF
TRBV2,-,-,TRBJ1-5,TGTGCCAGCAAGGAGGGTAATCAGCCCCAGCATTTT,CASKEGNQPQHF
TRBV6-5,once,-,TRBJ2-3,TGTGCCAGCAGTTATCTGAGCACAGATACGCAGTATTTT,CASSYLSTDTQYF
TRBV5-1,-,-,TRBJ1-4,TGCGCCAGCAGCCCCACCAGAGGGCAGCATGCAACTAATGAAAAACTGTTTTTT,CASSPTRGQHATNEKLFF
TRBV19,-,TRBD1,TRBJ2-2,TGTGCCAGTAGTTCATGGGACAGAAACACCGGGGAGCTGTTTTTT,CASSSWDRNTGELFF
TRBV9,-,-,TRBJ1-3,TGTGCCAGCAGCGTTCTTTCAGGGGCGGACCCTTCGGTCGGAAACACCATATATTTT,CASSVLSGADPSVGNTIYF
TRBV7-9,-,TRBD2,TRBJ2-3,TGTGCCAGCAGCACCCCGGGACTAGCGAGCACAGATACGCAGTATTTT,CASSTPGLASTDTQYF
TRBV5-4,-,-,TRBJ1-3,TGTGCCAGCAGTTTGAGCAGAGGCTCTGGAAACACCATATATTTT,CASSLSRGSGNTIYF
TRBV27,once,-,TRBJ2-2,TGTGCCAGCAGTTTCGCCAGGAACACCGGGGAGCTGTTTTTT,CASSFARNTGELFF
TRBV9,-,TRBD1,TRBJ1-2,TGTGCCAGCAGCTCGAGCGGAGAGGGGGCCTGGGGCTACACCTTC,CASSSSGEGAWGYTF
TRBV19,once,TRBD1,TRBJ2-1,TGTGCCAGTAGGGATTACGGGACAGGGGATTATGAGCAGTTCTTC,CASRDYGTGDYEQFF
TRBV9,-,-,TRBJ2-5,TGTGCCAGCAGCGTAGGCCCCAGGGTAAATGGCCAAGAGACCCAGTACTTC,CASSVGPRVNGQETQYF
TRBV3-1/TRBV3-2,once,-,TRBJ2-3,TGTGCCAGCAGCCAAGCTACTAAAAGCGCTAGCACAGATACGCAGTATTTT,CASSQATKSASTDTQYF
TRBV10-3,-,-,TRBJ2-3,TGTGCCATCAGTGACCCAAATAGCACAGATACGCAGTATTTT,CAISDPNSTDTQYF
TRBV9,once,-,TRBJ1-5,TGTGCCAGCAGCGGAGGGTCTGGGCAGCCCCAGCATTTT,CASSGGSGQPQHF
TRBV6-1,-,TRBD2,TRBJ2-3,TGTGCCAGCAGTGAAGGTAGCGGGGGGACCACAGATACGCAGTATTTT,CASSEGSGGTTDTQYF
TRBV6-5,-,-,TRBJ1-4,TGTGCCAGCCGCAGGGGCAAGGAAAAACTGTTTTTT,CASRRGKEKLFF
TRBV10-1,-,TRBD2,TRBJ2-1,TGCGCCAGCAGTGAGTCGAGCGGGGGGCGTTACAATGAGCAGTTCTTC,CASSESSGGRYNEQFF
TRBV24-1,-,TRBD1,TRBJ1-2,TGTGCCACCAGTCCGGGACAGGGGGTAGGCTACACCTTC,CATSPGQGVGYTF
TRBV3-1/TRBV3-2,-,TRBD2,TRBJ2-5,TGTGCCAGCAGCCAAGGGACTAGCGGGGGACCAGCGACCCAGTACTTC,CASSQGTSGGPATQYF
TRBV3-1/TRBV3-2,-,TRBD2,TRBJ2-3,TGTGCCAGCAGCCAAGATACCGGGACTAGCGGGAAAGATACGCAGTATTTT,CASSQDTGTSGKDTQYF
TRBV6-6,-,TRBD1,TRBJ1-1,TGTGCCAGCAGTTACTCCCACAGGGGGCGGACTGAAGCTTTCTTT,CASSYSHRGRTEAFF
TRBV9,-,TRBD1,TRBJ1-2,TGTGCCAGCAGAGACAGGGGGCTAGAAAGCTACACCTTC,CASRDRGLESYTF
TRBV7-9,-,-,TRBJ2-5,TGTGCCAGCAGCTTAGGTACTAGCCTGTACCAAGAGACCCAGTACTTC,CASSLGTSLYQETQYF